The clone carrying this T cell receptor beta chain came up many times. Its antigen is not identified. This sample is drawn from a study of neurological immune-mediated disorders. Notes on the study in general: Among expanded clones, no CDR3 amino acid sequences were shared across subjects, a pattern suggesting private repertoires in all groups.

TCRdb analysed the 5' RACE reads with MiXCR anew, one entry per CDR3 protein. The sample lists around 90,000 distinct CDR3 sequences; over 10% were seen once. Time point: longitudinal time-point 2. This TCR was recovered from a female donor with HTLV-1-associated myelopathy (HAM/TSP). Sequencing used PBMCs.

The CDR3 loop is CSATVNTEAFF. In nucleotides, the CDR3 is TGCAGTGCGACGGTGAACACTGAAGCTTTCTTT. This chain joins TRBV29-1 and TRBJ1-1, with D unresolved. The germline V gene encodes CDR1 SQVTM and CDR2 ANQGSEA. CDR3 size: 11 residues.